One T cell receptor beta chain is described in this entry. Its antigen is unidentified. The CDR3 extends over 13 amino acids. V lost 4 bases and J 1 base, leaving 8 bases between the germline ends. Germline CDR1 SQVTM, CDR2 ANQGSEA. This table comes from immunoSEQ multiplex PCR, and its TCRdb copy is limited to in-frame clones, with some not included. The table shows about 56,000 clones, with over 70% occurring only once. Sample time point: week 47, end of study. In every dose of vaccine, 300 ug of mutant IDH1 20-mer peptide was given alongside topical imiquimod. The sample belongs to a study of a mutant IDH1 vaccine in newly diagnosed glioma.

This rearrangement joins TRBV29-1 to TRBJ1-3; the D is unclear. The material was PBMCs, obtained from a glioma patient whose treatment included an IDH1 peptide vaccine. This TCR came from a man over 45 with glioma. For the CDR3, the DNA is TGCAGCGTTGTCTGGGGTTCTGGAAACACCATATATTTT. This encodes CSVVWGSGNTIYF. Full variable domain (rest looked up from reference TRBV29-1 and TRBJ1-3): SAVISQKPSRDICQRGTSLTIQCQVDSQVTMMFWYRQQPGQSLTLIATANQGSEATYESGFVIDKFPISRPNLTFSTLTVSNMSPEDSSIYLCSVVWGSGNTIYFGEGSWLTVV.